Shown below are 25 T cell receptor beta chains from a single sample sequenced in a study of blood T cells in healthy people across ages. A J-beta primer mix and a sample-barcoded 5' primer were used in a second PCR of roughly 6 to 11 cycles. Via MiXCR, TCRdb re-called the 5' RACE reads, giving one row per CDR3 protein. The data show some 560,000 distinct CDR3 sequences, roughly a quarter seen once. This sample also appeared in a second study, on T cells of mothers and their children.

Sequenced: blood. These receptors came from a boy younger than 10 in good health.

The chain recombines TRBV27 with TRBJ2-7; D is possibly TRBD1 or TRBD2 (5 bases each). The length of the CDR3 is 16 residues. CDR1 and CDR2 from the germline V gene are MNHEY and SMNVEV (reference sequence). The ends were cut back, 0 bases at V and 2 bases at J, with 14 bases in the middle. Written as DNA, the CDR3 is TGTGCCAGCAGTTTATCGGGACCGGGTTACACCTACGAGCAGTACTTC. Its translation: CASSLSGPGYTYEQYF.

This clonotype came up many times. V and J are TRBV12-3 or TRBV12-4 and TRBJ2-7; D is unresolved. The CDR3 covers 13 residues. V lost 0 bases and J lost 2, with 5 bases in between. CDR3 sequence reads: CASSLAAAYEQYF. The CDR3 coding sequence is TGTGCCAGCAGTTTAGCGGCAGCCTACGAGCAGTACTTC.

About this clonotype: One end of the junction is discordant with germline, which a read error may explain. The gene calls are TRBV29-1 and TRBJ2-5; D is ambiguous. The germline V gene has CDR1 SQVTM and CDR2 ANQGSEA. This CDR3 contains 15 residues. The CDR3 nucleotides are TGCAGCGTAAAAGGGCAAGCCCTTACCACCAGGATTGAGGTCTTC. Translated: CSVKGQALTTRIEVF.

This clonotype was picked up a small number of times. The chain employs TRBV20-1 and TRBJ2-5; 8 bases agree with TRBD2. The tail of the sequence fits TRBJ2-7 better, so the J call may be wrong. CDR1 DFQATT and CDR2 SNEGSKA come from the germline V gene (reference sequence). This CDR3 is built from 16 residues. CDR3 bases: TGCAGTGCTAGAGTACCCTCTCCAGCGGGAGCCTACGAGCAGTACTTC. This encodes CSARVPSPAGAYEQYF.

CDR3 DNA: TGTGCCAGCAGTTTGCCCAACTCCTATAATTCACCCCTCCACTTT. This translates into CASSLPNSYNSPLHF. This chain connects TRBV28 to TRBJ1-6, with D hard to call. The CDR3 sequence is 15 residues long. Trimming cost V 3 bases and J 0 bases, with 6 bases left between them. In germline, CDR1 is MDHEN, CDR2 SYDVKM. Combining the CDR3 with reference TRBV28 and TRBJ1-6 gives the whole variable domain DVKVTQSSRYLVKRTGEKVFLECVQDMDHENMFWYRQDPGLGLRLIYFSYDVKMKEKGDIPEGYSVSREKKERFSLILESASTNQTSMYLCASSLPNSYNSPLHFGNGTRLTVT.

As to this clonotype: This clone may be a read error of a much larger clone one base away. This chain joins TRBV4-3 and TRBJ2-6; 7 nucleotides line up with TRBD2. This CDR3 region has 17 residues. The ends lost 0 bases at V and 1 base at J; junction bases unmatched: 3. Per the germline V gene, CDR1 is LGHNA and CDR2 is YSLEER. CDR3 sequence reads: CASSQDAGGSGANVLTF. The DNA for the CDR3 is TGCGCCAGCAGCCAAGATGCCGGGGGGTCTGGGGCCAACGTCCTGACTTTC.

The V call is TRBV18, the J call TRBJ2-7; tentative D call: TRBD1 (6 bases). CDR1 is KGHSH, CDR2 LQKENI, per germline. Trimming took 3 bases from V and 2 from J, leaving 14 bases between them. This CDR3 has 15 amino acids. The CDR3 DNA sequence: TGTGCCAGCTCACCGCTGCCGGGACAACCCTACGAGCAGTACTTC. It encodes CASSPLPGQPYEQYF.

CDR3 in DNA: TGTGCCAGCAGCTTAGGCGGGAGGGGGTACGAGCAGTACTTC. It encodes CASSLGGRGYEQYF. The rearrangement links TRBV7-2 to TRBJ2-7; 9 bases are shared with TRBD2. Germline V gene sequence: CDR1 SGHTA, CDR2 FQGNSA. The V segment lost 1 base and the J segment 4 bases; nucleotides outside the gene matches: 2. This CDR3 region has 14 residues.

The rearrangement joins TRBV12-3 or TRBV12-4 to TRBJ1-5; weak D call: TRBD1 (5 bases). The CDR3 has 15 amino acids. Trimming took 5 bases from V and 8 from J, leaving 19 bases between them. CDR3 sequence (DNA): TGTGCCAGCAGTCAAACTCAGGGCCTCGAGGAGCCCCAGCATTTT. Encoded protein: CASSQTQGLEEPQHF.

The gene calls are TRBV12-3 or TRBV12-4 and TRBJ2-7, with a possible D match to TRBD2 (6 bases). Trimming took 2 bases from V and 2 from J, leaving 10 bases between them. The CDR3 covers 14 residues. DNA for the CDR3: TGTGCCAGCAGTTTACGGGAGTCAGCCTACGAGCAGTACTTC. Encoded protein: CASSLRESAYEQYF.

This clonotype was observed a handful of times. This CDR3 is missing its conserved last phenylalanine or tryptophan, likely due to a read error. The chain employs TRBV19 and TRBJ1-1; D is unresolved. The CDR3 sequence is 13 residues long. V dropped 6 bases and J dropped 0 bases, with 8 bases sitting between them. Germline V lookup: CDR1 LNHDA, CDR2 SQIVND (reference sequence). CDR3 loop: CASRLGMNTEAFS. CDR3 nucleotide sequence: TGTGCCAGTAGATTGGGTATGAACACTGAAGCTTTCTCT.

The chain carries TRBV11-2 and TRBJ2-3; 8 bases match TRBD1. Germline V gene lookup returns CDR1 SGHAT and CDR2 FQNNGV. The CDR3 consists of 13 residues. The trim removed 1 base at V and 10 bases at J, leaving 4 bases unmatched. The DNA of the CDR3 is TGTGCCAGCAGCTTAGCTGTGGGACAGGCGCAGTATTTT. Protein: CASSLAVGQAQYF.

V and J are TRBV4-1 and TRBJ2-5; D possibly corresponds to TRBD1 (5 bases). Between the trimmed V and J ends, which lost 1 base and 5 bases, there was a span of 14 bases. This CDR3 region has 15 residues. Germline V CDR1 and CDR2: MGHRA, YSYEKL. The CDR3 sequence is CASSQVGQGMETQYF. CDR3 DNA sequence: TGCGCCAGCAGCCAAGTTGGCCAGGGAATGGAGACCCAGTACTTC.

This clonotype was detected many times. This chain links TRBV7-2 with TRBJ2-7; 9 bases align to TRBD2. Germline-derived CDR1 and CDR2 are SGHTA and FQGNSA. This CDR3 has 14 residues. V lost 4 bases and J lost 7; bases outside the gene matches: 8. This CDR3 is CASSSFSGSGEQYF. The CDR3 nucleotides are TGTGCCAGCAGCTCCTTTAGCGGGAGTGGGGAGCAGTACTTC.

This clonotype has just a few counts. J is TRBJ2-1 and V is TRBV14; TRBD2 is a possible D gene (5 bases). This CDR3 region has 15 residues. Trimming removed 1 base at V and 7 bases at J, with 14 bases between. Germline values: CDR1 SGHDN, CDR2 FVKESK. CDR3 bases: TGTGCCAGCAGCCAAGTCAGCGGAACTAGGAATGAGCAGTTCTTC. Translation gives CASSQVSGTRNEQFF.

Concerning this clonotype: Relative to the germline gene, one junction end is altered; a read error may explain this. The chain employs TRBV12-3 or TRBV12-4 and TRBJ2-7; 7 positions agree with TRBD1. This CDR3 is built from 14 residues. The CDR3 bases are TGTGCCAGCAGTTTCCCGGGACAGACTTACGGGCAGTACTTC. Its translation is CASSFPGQTYGQYF.

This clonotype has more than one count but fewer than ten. The DNA for the CDR3 is TGTGCCAGCAGTCAATCCTATAGGGGGTCGGAGCAGTTCTTC. It codes for CASSQSYRGSEQFF. The V and J genes are TRBV12-3 or TRBV12-4 and TRBJ2-1; D is perhaps TRBD1 (6 bases). Trimming cost V 5 bases and J 10 bases, with 18 bases left between them. The CDR3 consists of 14 residues.

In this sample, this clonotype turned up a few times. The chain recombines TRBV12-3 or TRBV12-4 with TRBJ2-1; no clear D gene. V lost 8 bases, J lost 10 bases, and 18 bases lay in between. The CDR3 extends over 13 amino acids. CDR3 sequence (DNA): TGTGCCAGCGGATCCCCGGGTTCAAGGGAGCAGTTCTTC. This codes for CASGSPGSREQFF.

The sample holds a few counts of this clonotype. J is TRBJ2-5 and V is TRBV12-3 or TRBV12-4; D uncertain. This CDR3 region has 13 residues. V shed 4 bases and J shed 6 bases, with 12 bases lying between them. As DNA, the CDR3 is TGTGCCAGCAGTTCTCTAGATCTGCAGACCCAGTACTTC. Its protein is CASSSLDLQTQYF.

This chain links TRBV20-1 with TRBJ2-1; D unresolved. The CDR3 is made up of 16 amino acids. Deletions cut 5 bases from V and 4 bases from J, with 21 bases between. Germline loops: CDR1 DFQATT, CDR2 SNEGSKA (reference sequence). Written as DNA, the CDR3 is TGCAGTGCTGCAACGGCCCTAAAGGACCGGTACAATGAGCAGTTCTTC. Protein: CSAATALKDRYNEQFF.

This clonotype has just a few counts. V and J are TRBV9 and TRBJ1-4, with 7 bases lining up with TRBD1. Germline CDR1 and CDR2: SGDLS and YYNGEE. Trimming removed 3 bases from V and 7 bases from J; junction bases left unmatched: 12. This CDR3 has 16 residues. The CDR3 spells CASSGQGGGSGEKLFF. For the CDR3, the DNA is TGTGCCAGCAGCGGACAGGGTGGGGGCTCCGGTGAAAAACTGTTTTTT.

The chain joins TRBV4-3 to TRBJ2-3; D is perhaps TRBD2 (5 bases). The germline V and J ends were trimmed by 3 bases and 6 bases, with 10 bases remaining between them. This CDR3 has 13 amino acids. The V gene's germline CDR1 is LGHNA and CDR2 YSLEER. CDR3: CASSQGEMDTQYF. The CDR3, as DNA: TGCGCCAGCAGCCAGGGAGAGATGGATACGCAGTATTTT.

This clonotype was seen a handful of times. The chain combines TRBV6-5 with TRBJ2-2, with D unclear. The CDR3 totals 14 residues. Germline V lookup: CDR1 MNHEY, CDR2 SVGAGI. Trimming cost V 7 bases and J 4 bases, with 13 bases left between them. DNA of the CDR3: TGTGCCAGCAATACTCGGGTTGGCACCGGGGAGCTGTTTTTT. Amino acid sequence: CASNTRVGTGELFF.

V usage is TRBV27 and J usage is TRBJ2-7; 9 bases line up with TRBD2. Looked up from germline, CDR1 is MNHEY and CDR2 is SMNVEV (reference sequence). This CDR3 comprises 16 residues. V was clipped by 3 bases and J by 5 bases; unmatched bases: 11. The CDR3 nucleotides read TGTGCCAGCAGTTTCCGGCTAGCGGGATCTGGAAACGAGCAGTACTTC. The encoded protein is CASSFRLAGSGNEQYF.

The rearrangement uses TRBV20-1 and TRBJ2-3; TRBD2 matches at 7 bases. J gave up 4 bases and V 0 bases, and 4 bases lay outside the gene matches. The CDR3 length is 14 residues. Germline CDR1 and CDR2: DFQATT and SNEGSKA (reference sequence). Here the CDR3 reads CSARDGGVSDTQYF. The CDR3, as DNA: TGCAGTGCTAGAGATGGGGGGGTTTCAGATACGCAGTATTTT.